Listed below are T cell receptor beta chains from one sample, sequenced in a study of blood T cells in healthy people across ages. TCRdb re-called the 5' RACE reads with MiXCR, one entry per CDR3 protein. The data show fewer than 1.5 million distinct CDR3 sequences, 35% to 45% seen once. The sequencing sample was made of blood. These receptors were taken from a woman between 18 and 29 years old in good health. Each CDR3 is given with its conserved first and last residue. Each record gives: J gene, D gene, V gene, clone size, CDR3 protein, CDR3 DNA. D genes are given only for firm matches. Clone size is shown for a subset of rows, as once, few, many or a class of expanded clone.

>TRBJ2-3|TRBD1|TRBV3-1|-
CASSQTGQGTDTQYF
TGTGCCAGCAGCCAAACAGGACAGGGCACAGATACGCAGTATTTT
>TRBJ2-1|TRBD1|TRBV10-3|-
CAISQRTGGADNEQFF
TGTGCCATCAGTCAGCGGACAGGGGGCGCGGATAATGAGCAGTTCTTC
>TRBJ2-3|TRBD2|TRBV7-8|-
CASSSRASGEADTQYF
TGTGCCAGCAGCTCCCGGGCTAGCGGGGAGGCAGATACGCAGTATTTT
>TRBJ2-3|-|TRBV7-9|few
CASSLPPSGGTDTQYF
TGTGCCAGCAGCTTACCGCCCTCGGGTGGAACAGATACGCAGTATTTT
>TRBJ2-7|-|TRBV2|once
CASSEAGSLHSGTEQYF
TGTGCCAGCAGTGAAGCCGGCTCCCTACATTCGGGTACAGAGCAGTACTTC
>TRBJ1-3|-|TRBV28|once
CASTPVGTPSGNTIYF
TGTGCCAGCACCCCGGTGGGGACACCCTCTGGAAACACCATATATTTT
>TRBJ2-2|-|TRBV2|-
CASSVLQGTGELFF
TGTGCCAGCAGTGTATTACAGGGAACCGGGGAGCTGTTTTTT
>TRBJ1-3|-|TRBV12-3/TRBV12-4|-
CASHEPDMGNTIYF
TGTGCCAGCCACGAGCCGGACATGGGAAACACCATATATTTT
>TRBJ2-1|-|TRBV5-1|-
CASSLARQGRFYNEQFF
TGCGCCAGCAGCTTGGCGCGGCAGGGACGCTTCTACAATGAGCAGTTCTTC
>TRBJ2-5|TRBD2|TRBV12-3/TRBV12-4|once
CASSRSGTSGGQYF
TGTGCCAGCAGTCGGTCTGGGACTAGCGGGGGGCAGTACTTC
>TRBJ1-6|-|TRBV27|-
CASSAGTGSDSPLHF
TGTGCCAGCAGTGCCGGGACCGGCTCTGATTCACCCCTCCACTTT
>TRBJ2-4|-|TRBV6-4|-
CASSAFGGVDIQYF
TGTGCCAGCAGTGCTTTCGGGGGCGTAGACATTCAGTACTTC
>TRBJ2-1|-|TRBV15|few
CATSRGDSSVGYNEQFF
TGTGCCACCAGCAGAGGGGATTCTAGCGTAGGATACAATGAGCAGTTCTTC
>TRBJ2-7|-|TRBV25-1|-
CASRQSSYEQYF
TGTGCCAGCAGACAGAGTTCCTACGAGCAGTACTTC
>TRBJ1-2|-|TRBV10-3|-
CAASGPNYGYTF
TGTGCCGCCTCCGGGCCAAACTATGGCTACACCTTC
>TRBJ2-6|-|TRBV5-5|-
CASSPNPSANVLTF
TGTGCCAGCAGCCCAAATCCATCCGCCAACGTCCTGACTTTC
>TRBJ2-1|-|TRBV20-1|-
CSAMALSSYNEQFF
TGCAGTGCGATGGCTCTTAGCTCCTACAATGAGCAGTTCTTC
>TRBJ2-6|TRBD2|TRBV12-3/TRBV12-4|-
CASSFPGLAGGGANVLTF
TGTGCCAGCAGTTTTCCGGGACTAGCGGGAGGTGGGGCCAACGTCCTGACTTTC
>TRBJ1-2|-|TRBV20-1|-
CSARVGRNGGYTF
TGCAGTGCTAGAGTGGGGCGGAACGGAGGCTACACCTTC
>TRBJ1-1|TRBD1|TRBV7-2|-
CASRVQGGNTEAFF
TGTGCCAGCAGGGTACAGGGGGGGAACACTGAAGCTTTCTTT
>TRBJ1-2|TRBD1|TRBV7-9|few
CASRLGTGGGYTF
TGTGCCAGCAGACTCGGGACAGGAGGGGGCTACACCTTC
>TRBJ2-7|TRBD2|TRBV12-3/TRBV12-4|-
CASRSLAGASSEQYF
TGTGCCAGCAGGTCCTTAGCGGGGGCCTCCTCCGAGCAGTACTTC
>TRBJ2-7|TRBD1|TRBV12-3/TRBV12-4|-
CASSFGQGIMGEQYF
TGTGCCAGCAGTTTTGGACAGGGTATTATGGGCGAGCAGTACTTC
>TRBJ2-3|-|TRBV5-1|-
CASSSTPTREVPDTQYF
TGCGCCAGCAGCTCAACTCCGACGCGAGAAGTCCCAGATACGCAGTATTTT
>TRBJ2-1|-|TRBV5-1|few
CASSLGQANNEQFF
TGCGCCAGCAGCCTTGGGCAGGCCAACAATGAGCAGTTCTTC
>TRBJ1-1|-|TRBV9|once
CASSAPVGGRTHTEAFF
TGTGCCAGCAGCGCCCCGGTCGGGGGGCGGACACACACTGAAGCTTTCTTT
>TRBJ1-5|-|TRBV5-1|-
CASSLGGAWSNQPQHF
TGCGCCAGCAGCTTGGGGGGGGCGTGGAGCAATCAGCCCCAGCATTTT
>TRBJ1-5|-|TRBV6-1|-
CASSNSAPQPQHF
TGTGCCAGCAGTAATAGCGCCCCTCAGCCCCAGCATTTT
>TRBJ2-7|-|TRBV7-2|few
CASSPLIGVAEQYF
TGTGCCAGCAGCCCTTTAATAGGGGTAGCCGAGCAGTACTTC
>TRBJ1-2|TRBD1|TRBV7-9|few
CASSLTTGGNYGYTF
TGTGCCAGCAGCTTAACGACAGGGGGCAACTATGGCTACACCTTC
>TRBJ2-1|-|TRBV20-1|few
CSASGGNAYNEQFF
TGCAGTGCTAGCGGGGGTAATGCCTACAATGAGCAGTTCTTC
>TRBJ1-4|-|TRBV4-1|-
CASSQVGTANEKLFF
TGCGCCAGCAGCCAAGTCGGGACGGCTAATGAAAAACTGTTTTTT
>TRBJ1-2|-|TRBV7-8|-
CASSPWTDINYGYTF
TGTGCCAGCAGCCCGTGGACAGATATTAACTATGGCTACACCTTC